Shown below are 25 T cell receptor beta chains from a single sample sequenced in a study of cytomegalovirus exposure and HLA in healthy donors. It was with 60 Vbeta and 13 Jbeta primers that the PCR ran. Profiling relied on immunoSEQ multiplex PCR, and the TCRdb table lists in-frame clones only, not all of them. The sample yields more than 100,000 clones, roughly three fifths seen once. Sequenced sample: PBMCs. The receptors derive from a woman between 35 and 50 years old in good health and CMV-seronegative.

The table lists this clone with a few counts. The chain carries TRBV7-7 and TRBJ2-3; 14 positions match TRBD2. V trimming: 4 bases; J trimming: 11 bases; junction bases outside the gene matches: 8. Looked up from germline, CDR1 is SSHAT and CDR2 is FNYEAQ (reference sequence). This CDR3 spans 15 amino acids. This CDR3 reads CASSCIGTSGGLQYF. The CDR3 nucleotides read TGTGCCAGCAGCTGTATCGGGACTAGCGGGGGCTTGCAGTATTTT.

The chain couples TRBV2 to TRBJ2-7; 9 nucleotides agree with TRBD1. The length of the CDR3 is 11 residues. In germline, CDR1 is SNHLY, CDR2 FYNNEI. Trimming took 3 bases from V and 11 from J; bases not matched to a gene: 2. The CDR3 bases are TGTGCCAGCAGTGATGGGACAGGGAAGTACTTC. Translated: CASSDGTGKYF.

This sequence joins TRBV15 and TRBJ1-1, with D possibly TRBD1 on 5 matching bases. Germline CDR1 and CDR2: LNHNV and YYDKDF (reference sequence). Trimming took 5 bases from V and 1 from J, leaving 8 bases between them. The CDR3 runs to 13 residues. CDR3 sequence: CATSHRRNTEAFF. CDR3 nucleotides: TGTGCCACCAGCCACAGGAGGAACACTGAAGCTTTCTTT. Filled out from reference TRBV15 and TRBJ1-1, the complete variable domain reads DAMVIQNPRYQVTQFGKPVTLSCSQTLNHNVMYWYQQKSSQAPKLLFHYYDKDFNNEADTPDNFQSRRPNTSFCFLDIRSPGLGDTAMYLCATSHRRNTEAFFGQGTRLTVV.

This clone was recorded only once. The V call is TRBV5-1, the J call TRBJ1-4; 11 bases match TRBD1. The V segment lost 4 bases and the J segment 14 bases; nucleotides outside the gene matches: 10. In germline, CDR1 is SGHRS, CDR2 YFSETQ. This CDR3 is built from 14 residues. The CDR3 DNA reads as TGCGCCAGCAGCGGGGGACAGGGGGGTGAAGGGCTGTTTTTT. Its protein is CASSGGQGGEGLFF.

The gene calls are TRBV10-3 and TRBJ1-1, with a weak D call TRBD1 (5 bases). CDR3 length: 17 amino acids. Trimming left V 3 bases short and J 0 bases short, with 17 bases between. Germline V gives CDR1 ENHRY, CDR2 SYGVKD. The CDR3 spells CAISDPDSYSMNTEAFF. The CDR3 DNA sequence: TGTGCCATCAGTGACCCCGACAGTTATAGCATGAACACTGAAGCTTTCTTT.

The J gene is TRBJ1-5, the V gene TRBV18, with a tentative D call TRBD1 (6 bases). The CDR3 loop spans 15 amino acids. Germline V gene sequence: CDR1 KGHSH, CDR2 LQKENI. The V end lost 0 bases, the J end lost 5 bases, and 11 bases lay between the germline ends. The CDR3 DNA reads TGTGCCAGCTCACCACCGGGGGACACTCATCAGCCCCAGCATTTT. Residues: CASSPPGDTHQPQHF.

The chain carries TRBV4-2 and TRBJ1-1, with D perhaps matching TRBD1 (5 bases). The germline V and J ends were trimmed by 1 base and 4 bases, with 10 bases remaining between them. The CDR3 is 14 residues long. The germline V gene encodes CDR1 LGHNA and CDR2 YNFKEQ. CDR3 bases: TGTGCCAGCAGCCAAGGCAGGGAAGCCACTGAAGCTTTCTTT. Protein: CASSQGREATEAFF.

This clone has just one count. The CDR3 protein is CASSRVETQYF. For the CDR3, the DNA is TGTGCCAGCAGCCGAGTGGAGACCCAGTACTTC. The chain couples TRBV11-2 to TRBJ2-5; the D is unclear. Germline loops: CDR1 SGHAT, CDR2 FQNNGV. The germline V and J ends were trimmed by 5 bases and 5 bases, with 6 bases remaining between them. The CDR3 totals 11 residues.

The chain carries TRBV11-3 and TRBJ2-1; 8 positions match TRBD1. The germline V gene encodes CDR1 SGHNT and CDR2 YENEEA. J gave up 4 bases and V 1 base, and 3 bases lay outside the gene matches. The CDR3 contains 15 residues. The CDR3 protein is CASSLGQGAYNEQFF. CDR3 nucleotides: TGTGCCAGCAGCTTAGGCCAGGGGGCATACAATGAGCAGTTCTTC. The variable domain in full, completed from reference TRBV11-3 and TRBJ2-1, reads EAGVVQSPRYKIIEKKQPVAFWCNPISGHNTLYWYLQNLGQGPELLIRYENEEAVDDSQLPKDRFSAERLKGVDSTLKIQPAELGDSAVYLCASSLGQGAYNEQFFGPGTRLTVL.

The chain couples TRBV27 to TRBJ2-6; no reliable D call. The CDR3 runs to 15 residues. The V gene's germline CDR1 is MNHEY and CDR2 SMNVEV (reference sequence). V shed 3 bases and J shed 0 bases, with 6 bases lying between them. This CDR3 reads CASSFLDSGANVLTF. CDR3 in DNA: TGTGCCAGCAGTTTCCTAGACTCTGGGGCCAACGTCCTGACTTTC.

The chain joins TRBV7-9 to TRBJ2-2, with D possibly TRBD2 on 5 matching bases. The CDR3 loop spans 16 amino acids. Germline V gives CDR1 SEHNR, CDR2 FQNEAQ (reference sequence). Trimming took off 8 bases at V and 0 bases at J, with 16 bases between the two ends. CDR3 nucleotides: TGTGCCAGCCACCCATCGAGCGGCGCGAACACCGGGGAGCTGTTTTTT. It yields the protein CASHPSSGANTGELFF.

The chain recombines TRBV5-4 with TRBJ2-7; 7 nucleotides align to TRBD1. Looked up from germline, CDR1 is SGHNT and CDR2 is YYREEE (reference sequence). V gave up 5 bases and J gave up 3 bases; unmatched junction bases: 17. The CDR3 has 17 residues. CDR3 DNA: TGTGCCAGCAGTTATTCCGGGACAGCCAAATACTACTACGAGCAGTACTTC. It encodes CASSYSGTAKYYYEQYF.

This sequence joins TRBV30 and TRBJ1-2; D remains unclear. Trimming shortened V by 0 bases and J by 8 bases, and 10 bases separated the two germline ends. This CDR3 spans 12 amino acids. Germline values: CDR1 GTSNPN, CDR2 SVGIG (reference sequence). The CDR3 is CAWSVKRGGYTF. In DNA form, the CDR3 reads TGTGCCTGGAGTGTAAAGAGAGGCGGCTACACCTTC.

This clone was seen more than once but under ten times. The rearrangement links TRBV4-1 to TRBJ1-2; D is possibly TRBD1 (6 bases). In germline, CDR1 is MGHRA, CDR2 YSYEKL. The V end lost 0 bases, the J end lost 8 bases, and 10 bases lay between the germline ends. The CDR3 is 13 amino acids. CDR3 sequence (DNA): TGCGCCAGCAGCCAAGAGGCAGGGGACGGCTACACCTTC. As protein: CASSQEAGDGYTF.

Only a few counts were recorded for this clone. This sequence joins TRBV7-2 and TRBJ2-3; 7 bases are a match to TRBD1. The V gene end was trimmed by 2 bases and the J gene end by 5 bases; junction bases not matched to a gene: 7. The CDR3 runs to 15 residues. Germline-derived CDR1 and CDR2 are SGHTA and FQGNSA. The CDR3 here is CASSLLPGQQDTQYF. DNA of the CDR3: TGTGCCAGCAGCTTACTCCCGGGACAGCAAGATACGCAGTATTTT.

The V and J genes are TRBV9 and TRBJ2-7, with a possible D match to TRBD2 (8 bases). The CDR3 is made up of 15 amino acids. Looked up from germline, CDR1 is SGDLS and CDR2 is YYNGEE. V was cut by 3 bases and J by 3 bases, with 16 bases left in between. The CDR3 region has the DNA TGTGCCAGCAGCGCGGGAGGGGGCGCGGACTACGAGCAGTACTTC. Translated: CASSAGGGADYEQYF.

The CDR3 sequence is CASSLGLAGFTDTQYF. The CDR3 DNA is TGTGCCAGCAGCTTGGGGCTAGCGGGGTTCACAGATACGCAGTATTTT. This chain links TRBV7-2 with TRBJ2-3; 9 nucleotides line up with TRBD2. The CDR3 runs 16 residues. Looked up from germline, CDR1 is SGHTA and CDR2 is FQGNSA. V shed 3 bases and J 2 bases; nucleotides not matched to a gene: 6.

This sequence joins TRBV4-2 and TRBJ2-7; perhaps TRBD1 as D (6 bases). Germline V gene sequence: CDR1 LGHNA, CDR2 YNFKEQ. Trimming took off 0 bases at V and 2 bases at J, with 14 bases between the two ends. The CDR3 consists of 16 residues. DNA for the CDR3: TGTGCCAGCAGCCAAGAGGTCTCGCAGGGGACCTACGAGCAGTACTTC. This gives the protein CASSQEVSQGTYEQYF.

The V call is TRBV7-2, the J call TRBJ1-5, with a tentative D call TRBD1 (5 bases). Germline CDR1 is SGHTA and CDR2 is FQGNSA. This CDR3 region has 14 residues. Trimming removed 7 bases from V and 0 bases from J, with 10 bases in between. The CDR3 sequence: CASTGYYSNQPQHF. The CDR3 nucleotides are TGTGCCAGCACAGGGTATTATAGCAATCAGCCCCAGCATTTT.

The chain carries TRBV14 and TRBJ2-2; 8 bases align to TRBD1. The CDR3 runs to 15 residues. Germline V lookup: CDR1 SGHDN, CDR2 FVKESK. J gave up 10 bases and V 4 bases, and 11 bases lay outside the gene matches. The CDR3 DNA is TGTGCCAGCAGCCTGGGACAGGCCACACACGAGGAGCTGTTTTTT. This codes for CASSLGQATHEELFF. Using reference TRBV14 and TRBJ2-2 for the parts outside the CDR3, the full variable domain is EAGVTQFPSHSVIEKGQTVTLRCDPISGHDNLYWYRRVMGKEIKFLLHFVKESKQDESGMPNNRFLAERTGGTYSTLKVQPAELEDSGVYFCASSLGQATHEELFFGEGSRLTVL.

This clone turned up a few times. The V gene is TRBV11-1, the J gene TRBJ2-7; TRBD2 matches at 9 bases. V trimming: 0 bases; J trimming: 2 bases; junction bases outside the gene matches: 5. CDR1 SGHAT and CDR2 FQDESV come from the germline V gene (reference sequence). The CDR3 consists of 16 residues. CDR3 in amino acids: CASSLAQSGGTYEQYF. The CDR3, as DNA: TGTGCCAGCAGCTTAGCGCAGAGCGGGGGGACCTACGAGCAGTACTTC.

DNA of the CDR3: TGTGCCAGCAGCCGGAGGGAAAAAGCTTTCTTT. It codes for CASSRREKAFF. V is TRBV5-6 and J is TRBJ1-1; D unresolved. The germline gives CDR1 SGHDT, CDR2 YYEEEE. Trimming removed 4 bases at V and 9 bases at J, with 10 bases between. This CDR3 comprises 11 residues.

The chain employs TRBV5-1 and TRBJ1-1, with D unresolved. The CDR3 sequence is 15 residues long. Trimming stripped 0 bases from V and 3 bases from J, with 12 bases between. Germline lookup yields CDR1 SGHRS and CDR2 YFSETQ. Written as DNA, the CDR3 is TGCGCCAGCAGCTTGGTGACGGGTGAGGACACTGAAGCTTTCTTT. As protein: CASSLVTGEDTEAFF.

This clone was detected a few times. V gene TRBV7-2 combines with J gene TRBJ2-1, with 11 positions matching TRBD2. Germline CDR1 is SGHTA and CDR2 is FQGNSA. This CDR3 contains 16 residues. With V trimmed by 8 bases and J by 2 bases, 8 bases remained unmatched. In DNA, the CDR3 is TGTGCCAGCGGAACTAGCGGGGGCAACCCCTACAATGAGCAGTTCTTC. This encodes CASGTSGGNPYNEQFF.

This rearrangement joins TRBV7-6 to TRBJ1-6; 8 nucleotides line up with TRBD1. Germline loops: CDR1 SGHVS, CDR2 FNYEAQ. The length of the CDR3 is 14 residues. Losses at the gene ends were 4 bases for V and 10 bases for J; bases not matched to a gene: 6. As DNA, the CDR3 is TGTGCCAGCAGCTCCCGACAGGGGCTCTCACCCCTCCACTTT. Its translation is CASSSRQGLSPLHF. The entire variable domain, with the rest obtained from reference TRBV7-6 and TRBJ1-6, is as follows: GAGVSQSPRYKVTKRGQDVALRCDPISGHVSLYWYRQALGQGPEFLTYFNYEAQQDKSGLPNDRFSAERPEGSISTLTIQRTEQRDSAMYRCASSSRQGLSPLHFGNGTRLTVT.